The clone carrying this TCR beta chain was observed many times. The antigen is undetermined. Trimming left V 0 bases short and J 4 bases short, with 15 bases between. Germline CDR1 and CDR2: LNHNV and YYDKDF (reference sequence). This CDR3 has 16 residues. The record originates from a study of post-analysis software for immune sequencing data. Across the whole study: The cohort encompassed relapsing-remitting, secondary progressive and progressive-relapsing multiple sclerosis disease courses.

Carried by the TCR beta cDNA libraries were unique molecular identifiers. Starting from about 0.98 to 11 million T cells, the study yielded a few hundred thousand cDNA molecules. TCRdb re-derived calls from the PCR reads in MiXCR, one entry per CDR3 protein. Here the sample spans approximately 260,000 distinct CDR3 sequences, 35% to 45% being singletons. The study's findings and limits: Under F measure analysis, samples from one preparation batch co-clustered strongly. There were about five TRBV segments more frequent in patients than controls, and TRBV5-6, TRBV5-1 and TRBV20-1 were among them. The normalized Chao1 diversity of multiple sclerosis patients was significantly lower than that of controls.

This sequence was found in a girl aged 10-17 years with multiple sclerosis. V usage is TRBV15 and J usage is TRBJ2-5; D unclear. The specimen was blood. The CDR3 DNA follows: TGTGCCACCAGCAGAGAAAAGACCGTACTGGGAGAGACCCAGTACTTC. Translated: CATSREKTVLGETQYF. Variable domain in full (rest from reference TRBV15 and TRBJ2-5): DAMVIQNPRYQVTQFGKPVTLSCSQTLNHNVMYWYQQKSSQAPKLLFHYYDKDFNNEADTPDNFQSRRPNTSFCFLDIRSPGLGDTAMYLCATSREKTVLGETQYFGPGTRLLVL.